These 24 T cell receptor beta chains were all obtained from the same sample, sequenced in a study of cytomegalovirus exposure and HLA in healthy donors. PCR amplification relied on 60 Vbeta primers (plus 13 Jbeta primers). Assay used: immunoSEQ multiplex PCR; TCRdb lists only in-frame clones, some missing. The repertoire holds 150,000 to 200,000 clones, 70% to 90% seen once, with less than 2.5% in the top ten. The specimen was PBMCs. These receptors were taken from a woman aged 45-65 years in good health and CMV-seronegative.

The chain couples TRBV28 to TRBJ2-5, with a weak D call TRBD2 (6 bases). The CDR3 length is 13 residues. Deletions cut 3 bases from V and 9 bases from J, with 14 bases between. Germline V gene sequence: CDR1 MDHEN, CDR2 SYDVKM. Here the CDR3 reads CASSFASEMAQYF. The CDR3 DNA is TGTGCCAGCAGTTTCGCTAGCGAGATGGCCCAGTACTTC.

The genes are TRBV7-2 and TRBJ1-1, with 7 bases that match TRBD1. V trimming: 5 bases; J trimming: 2 bases; junction bases outside the gene matches: 5. The CDR3 length is 14 residues. Germline CDR1 SGHTA, CDR2 FQGNSA. The CDR3 here is CASSARQGNTEAFF. Here the CDR3 DNA reads TGTGCCAGCAGCGCCCGACAGGGAAACACTGAAGCTTTCTTT.

V gene TRBV19 combines with J gene TRBJ1-2, with 7 bases lining up with TRBD1. V was clipped by 5 bases and J by 4 bases; unmatched bases: 19. Germline CDR1 LNHDA, CDR2 SQIVND (reference sequence). The CDR3 has 18 residues. CDR3 region: CASSPLLRRGQTSYGYTF. Here the CDR3 DNA reads TGTGCCAGTAGTCCCCTTCTGAGGCGGGGACAGACCTCCTATGGCTACACCTTC.

The chain combines TRBV12-5 with TRBJ2-7; tentatively, D is TRBD1 (5 bases). The CDR3 has 15 amino acids. Deletions cut 0 bases from V and 2 bases from J, with 11 bases between. The germline gives CDR1 LGHNT, CDR2 FRNRAP. The chain's CDR3 is CASGLVREQAYEQYF. The CDR3 nucleotides are TGTGCTAGTGGTTTGGTAAGGGAACAGGCCTACGAGCAGTACTTC.

V is TRBV19 and J is TRBJ1-1; 7 bases line up with TRBD1. The junction had 11 bases not matched to a gene; V was cut back by 3 bases and J by 1 base. Looked up from germline, CDR1 is LNHDA and CDR2 is SQIVND (reference sequence). The CDR3 has 17 amino acids. The CDR3 sequence is CASSIGTEVRGNTEAFF. CDR3 nucleotide sequence: TGTGCCAGTAGTATCGGGACAGAGGTGCGCGGGAACACTGAAGCTTTCTTT.

This sequence joins TRBV15 and TRBJ2-1; 10 positions agree with TRBD2. The CDR3 sequence is 16 residues long. Germline V CDR1 and CDR2: LNHNV, YYDKDF (reference sequence). V lost 1 base, J lost 7 bases, and 7 bases stayed unmatched. The CDR3 region has the DNA TGTGCCACCAGCAGAGTAATTAGCGGGAGGTGGAATGAGCAGTTCTTC. This sequence encodes CATSRVISGRWNEQFF.

The CDR3 nucleotides are TGTGCCAGCACCCCCGGGACTTCTCATTCTTACAATGAGCAGTTCTTC. Protein sequence: CASTPGTSHSYNEQFF. The chain uses TRBV6-6 and TRBJ2-1; TRBD2 is a possible D gene (6 bases). The germline gives CDR1 MNHNY, CDR2 SVGAGI (reference sequence). V was pared by 7 bases and J by 4 bases, with 20 bases between. The CDR3 has 16 residues.

The CDR3 nucleotides are TGCGCCAGCAGCCAAGATGGCGGGAGGGCCGTAGGTGAGCAGTTCTTC. Protein product: CASSQDGGRAVGEQFF. The chain is built from TRBV4-3 and TRBJ2-1; 9 bases are a match to TRBD2. Germline V gives CDR1 LGHNA, CDR2 YSLEER. The CDR3 length is 16 residues. V shed 0 bases and J 9 bases; nucleotides not matched to a gene: 9.

This clone was seen a single time. The chain recombines TRBV27 with TRBJ2-1; possibly TRBD2 for D (6 bases). The CDR3 extends over 16 amino acids. Germline CDR1 and CDR2: MNHEY and SMNVEV (reference sequence). V lost 6 bases, J lost 1 base, and 16 bases lay in between. The CDR3 DNA sequence: TGTGCCAGCAGCCTGAGCGGGCTAACGTCCTACAATGAGCAGTTCTTC. It encodes CASSLSGLTSYNEQFF.

This chain joins TRBV5-1 and TRBJ2-2, with D maybe TRBD1 (6 bases). CDR1 is SGHRS and CDR2 is YFSETQ in the germline V gene. CDR3 length equals 11 residues. The V end lost 8 bases, the J end lost 7 bases, and 9 bases lay between the germline ends. This CDR3 reads CASTGSGELFF. In DNA, the CDR3 is TGCGCCAGTACAGGGAGCGGGGAGCTGTTTTTT.

CDR3 amino acids: CASSEGTTSHTQYF. The DNA for the CDR3 is TGTGCCAGCAGTGAGGGGACTACCTCGCATACGCAGTATTTT. The V gene is TRBV6-4, the J gene TRBJ2-3; 7 positions agree with TRBD2. Germline-derived CDR1 and CDR2 are MRHNA and SNTAGT. The CDR3 sequence is 14 residues long. Unmatched junction bases numbered 7, after V lost 3 bases and J lost 7 bases.

V is TRBV28 and J is TRBJ1-6, with 8 bases aligning to TRBD1. With 2 bases clipped from V and 9 bases from J, the junction kept 12 bases outside the gene matches. This CDR3 contains 17 residues. Germline V gene sequence: CDR1 MDHEN, CDR2 SYDVKM. CDR3 sequence: CASSLGDRQGLSSPLHF. CDR3 DNA: TGTGCCAGCAGTTTAGGGGACCGACAGGGGCTTAGTTCACCCCTCCACTTT.

The J gene is TRBJ2-3, the V gene TRBV2; 11 nucleotides agree with TRBD2. The CDR3 contains 19 residues. V gave up 8 bases and J gave up 0 bases; unmatched junction bases: 16. Germline CDR1 is SNHLY and CDR2 is FYNNEI. This CDR3 is CASSSASGRFFSSTDTQYF. For the CDR3, the DNA is TGTGCCAGCTCTTCGGCTAGCGGGAGGTTCTTCTCTAGCACAGATACGCAGTATTTT.

The gene calls are TRBV28 and TRBJ2-7; D possibly corresponds to TRBD1 (6 bases). Germline V lookup: CDR1 MDHEN, CDR2 SYDVKM. V dropped 2 bases and J dropped 7 bases, with 12 bases sitting between them. There are 13 residues in the CDR3. The CDR3 spells CASSLRGTGEQYF. CDR3 nucleotides: TGTGCCAGCAGTTTAAGGGGGACGGGGGAGCAGTACTTC.

The count of this clone is one. V usage is TRBV5-1 and J usage is TRBJ2-1; TRBD2 agrees at 8 bases. Unmatched junction bases numbered 12, after V lost 0 bases and J lost 10 bases. The CDR3 is made up of 16 amino acids. CDR1 is SGHRS and CDR2 is YFSETQ in the germline V gene. In DNA, the CDR3 is TGCGCCAGCAGCTTGGCCGGGGGGGCCGGGACCGGAGAGCAGTTCTTC. It translates to CASSLAGGAGTGEQFF.

This clone was recorded a few times. The J gene is TRBJ2-7, the V gene TRBV6-5, with TRBD2 matching 14 bases. The CDR3 consists of 15 residues. Trimming removed 5 bases from V and 6 bases from J; junction bases left unmatched: 6. Germline-derived CDR1 and CDR2 are MNHEY and SVGAGI. CDR3 coding DNA: TGTGCCAGCAGTCCGGGACTAGCGGGAGTAGTCGAGCAGTACTTC. Its protein product is CASSPGLAGVVEQYF.

The gene calls are TRBV15 and TRBJ1-2; D is perhaps TRBD1 (5 bases). The V gene's germline CDR1 is LNHNV and CDR2 YYDKDF (reference sequence). This CDR3 is 16 amino acids long. V lost 4 bases and J lost 4, with 19 bases in between. The CDR3, as DNA: TGTGCCACCAGCACCGTAGGTAGGGGATCCAGCTATGGCTACACCTTC. It specifies CATSTVGRGSSYGYTF.

V is TRBV5-1 and J is TRBJ1-1; D is possibly TRBD1 (5 bases). The CDR3 extends over 14 amino acids. Looked up from germline, CDR1 is SGHRS and CDR2 is YFSETQ. The V end lost 4 bases, the J end lost 1 base, and 11 bases lay between the germline ends. Written as DNA, the CDR3 is TGCGCCAGCAGCAAGGACACCCAGAACACTGAAGCTTTCTTT. Translated, it gives CASSKDTQNTEAFF. The full variable domain, completed using reference TRBV5-1 and TRBJ1-1, is KAGVTQTPRYLIKTRGQQVTLSCSPISGHRSVSWYQQTPGQGLQFLFEYFSETQRNKGNFPGRFSGRQFSNSRSEMNVSTLELGDSALYLCASSKDTQNTEAFFGQGTRLTVV.

J is TRBJ2-3 and V is TRBV18; 8 nucleotides line up with TRBD2. CDR1 is KGHSH and CDR2 is LQKENI in the germline V gene. J lost 2 bases, V lost 5 bases, and 6 bases had no gene match. The CDR3 is made up of 15 amino acids. CDR3 protein: CASSMPAGDTDTQYF. Here the CDR3 DNA reads TGTGCCAGCTCAATGCCAGCGGGAGACACAGATACGCAGTATTTT.

The chain carries TRBV25-1 and TRBJ1-6; no reliable D call. V was shortened by 0 bases and J by 5 bases, with 8 bases between the two germline ends. Germline loops: CDR1 MGHDK, CDR2 SYGVNS. This CDR3 is built from 15 residues. The CDR3 region is CASSEYGRDNSPLHF. The CDR3 DNA reads TGTGCCAGCAGTGAATACGGGAGGGATAATTCACCCCTCCACTTT. The complete variable domain, with remaining parts taken from reference TRBV25-1 and TRBJ1-6, reads EADIYQTPRYLVIGTGKKITLECSQTMGHDKMYWYQQDPGMELHLIHYSYGVNSTEKGDLSSESTVSRIRTEHFPLTLESARPSHTSQYLCASSEYGRDNSPLHFGNGTRLTVT.

CDR3 nucleotides: TGTGCCAGCAGCTTACCAGCAGGGGTGAATGAGCAGTTCTTC. Translated, it gives CASSLPAGVNEQFF. The chain combines TRBV7-9 with TRBJ2-1, with TRBD1 as a possible D gene (6 bases). Deletions cut 2 bases from V and 7 bases from J, with 12 bases between. The CDR3 has 14 residues. CDR1 SEHNR and CDR2 FQNEAQ come from the germline V gene (reference sequence). Based on the CDR3 plus reference TRBV7-9 and TRBJ2-1, the full variable domain is DTGVSQNPRHKITKRGQNVTFRCDPISEHNRLYWYRQTLGQGPEFLTYFQNEAQLEKSRLLSDRFSAERPKGSFSTLEIQRTEQGDSAMYLCASSLPAGVNEQFFGPGTRLTVL.

The V call is TRBV18, the J call TRBJ2-5; D gene unclear. V was shortened by 3 bases and J by 4 bases, with 9 bases between the two germline ends. Germline CDR1 KGHSH, CDR2 LQKENI. There are 13 residues in the CDR3. Here the CDR3 reads CASSPYGGETQYF. CDR3 nucleotide sequence: TGTGCCAGCTCACCGTATGGCGGAGAGACCCAGTACTTC. Using reference TRBV18 and TRBJ2-5 for the parts outside the CDR3, the full variable domain is NAGVMQNPRHLVRRRGQEARLRCSPMKGHSHVYWYRQLPEEGLKFMVYLQKENIIDESGMPKERFSAEFPKEGPSILRIQQVVRGDSAAYFCASSPYGGETQYFGPGTRLLVL.

The rearrangement links TRBV6-6 to TRBJ1-5; D call uncertain. V gave up 3 bases and J gave up 3 bases, with 12 bases separating them. The CDR3 runs to 15 residues. The germline CDR1 and CDR2 sequences are MNHNY and SVGAGI (reference sequence). The DNA of the CDR3 is TGTGCCAGCAGTTATTACGCAGGCTCCAATCAGCCCCAGCATTTT. Protein product: CASSYYAGSNQPQHF.

This clone has just one count. The J gene is TRBJ2-1, the V gene TRBV7-2; 10 bases map to TRBD2. From germline, CDR1 is SGHTA and CDR2 FQGNSA. Trimming cost V 1 base and J 5 bases; bases outside gene matches: 11. There are 18 residues in the CDR3. CDR3 region: CASSLGLAGVGLDNEQFF. The CDR3 DNA reads TGTGCCAGCAGCTTAGGCCTAGCGGGAGTCGGTCTAGACAATGAGCAGTTCTTC. The full variable domain, completed using reference TRBV7-2 and TRBJ2-1, is GAGVSQSPSNKVTEKGKDVELRCDPISGHTALYWYRQSLGQGLEFLIYFQGNSAPDKSGLPSDRFSAERTGGSVSTLTIQRTQQEDSAVYLCASSLGLAGVGLDNEQFFGPGTRLTVL.